The 12 T cell receptor beta chains presented below share a single source sample, sequenced in a study of cytomegalovirus exposure and HLA in healthy donors. PCR primers comprised 60 Vbeta and 13 Jbeta primers. The protocol was immunoSEQ multiplex PCR, while the TCRdb copy is restricted to in-frame clones and leaves out a portion. The sample contains 110,000 or so clones, about 64% of which appear only once. The sequenced material came from PBMCs. These receptors were obtained from a man aged 18 to 30 in good health and CMV-seropositive.

The chain has TRBV6-1 and TRBJ2-7; possible D gene TRBD2, 6 bases. Trimming pared 7 bases from V and 4 bases from J, leaving 14 bases between. The CDR3 has 13 amino acids. Germline-derived CDR1 and CDR2 are MNHNS and SASEGT. The CDR3 DNA reads as TGTGCCAGCATGTCCGGGACTTCATACGAGCAGTACTTC. Translating gives CASMSGTSYEQYF.

The chain combines TRBV28 with TRBJ1-1; D possibly corresponds to TRBD1 (5 bases). This CDR3 has 13 residues. Trimming stripped 7 bases from V and 1 base from J, with 10 bases between. Germline assignment: CDR1 MDHEN and CDR2 SYDVKM. CDR3 coding DNA: TGTGCCAGCACCCCCACAGGGAACACTGAAGCTTTCTTT. It codes for CASTPTGNTEAFF.

This clone was counted a single time. V gene TRBV5-1 combines with J gene TRBJ1-1; 8 positions agree with TRBD1. This CDR3 has 14 residues. The ends lost 4 bases at V and 1 base at J; junction bases unmatched: 3. Germline loops: CDR1 SGHRS, CDR2 YFSETQ. CDR3 region: CASSHDRGNTEAFF. The CDR3, as DNA: TGCGCCAGCAGCCACGACAGGGGGAACACTGAAGCTTTCTTT. Full variable domain (missing parts from reference TRBV5-1 and TRBJ1-1): KAGVTQTPRYLIKTRGQQVTLSCSPISGHRSVSWYQQTPGQGLQFLFEYFSETQRNKGNFPGRFSGRQFSNSRSEMNVSTLELGDSALYLCASSHDRGNTEAFFGQGTRLTVV.

J is TRBJ2-1 and V is TRBV11-3; a weak D match, TRBD2 (6 bases). The CDR3 sequence is 18 residues long. The germline V gene encodes CDR1 SGHNT and CDR2 YENEEA. Trimming took 8 bases from V and 6 from J, leaving 29 bases between them. CDR3 sequence reads: CASAHWSPRRGSPNEQFF. The CDR3, as DNA: TGTGCCAGCGCCCATTGGAGCCCGAGGAGGGGAAGTCCCAATGAGCAGTTCTTC. Based on the CDR3 plus reference TRBV11-3 and TRBJ2-1, the full variable domain is EAGVVQSPRYKIIEKKQPVAFWCNPISGHNTLYWYLQNLGQGPELLIRYENEEAVDDSQLPKDRFSAERLKGVDSTLKIQPAELGDSAVYLCASAHWSPRRGSPNEQFFGPGTRLTVL.

V and J are TRBV2 and TRBJ2-7; TRBD1 matches 11 bases. V was pared by 6 bases and J by 4 bases, with 2 bases of the junction left unmatched. Germline V gene lookup returns CDR1 SNHLY and CDR2 FYNNEI. The CDR3 is 13 amino acids. CDR3 sequence: CASRGQGVYEQYV. The CDR3, as DNA: TGTGCCAGCAGGGGACAGGGGGTATACGAGCAGTACGTC.

V is TRBV19 and J is TRBJ1-2; D might be TRBD1 (6 bases). This CDR3 is built from 16 residues. Trimming shortened V by 2 bases and J by 2 bases, and 15 bases separated the two germline ends. Germline loops: CDR1 LNHDA, CDR2 SQIVND (reference sequence). The CDR3 region is CASSIPGQGQNYGYTF. DNA of the CDR3: TGTGCCAGTAGTATACCGGGCCAGGGACAAAACTATGGCTACACCTTC.

The chain is built from TRBV7-9 and TRBJ2-3; 9 nucleotides align to TRBD2. This CDR3 contains 18 residues. Germline V gene lookup returns CDR1 SEHNR and CDR2 FQNEAQ (reference sequence). Unmatched junction bases numbered 18, after V lost 5 bases and J lost 6 bases. CDR3 nucleotide sequence: TGTGCCAGCAGCCTCCTCGCGCGGGGGGGAAGAGTTGCTGATACGCAGTATTTT. This codes for CASSLLARGGRVADTQYF.

The chain carries TRBV6-1 and TRBJ1-5, with D possibly matching TRBD1 (6 bases). The CDR3 has 18 amino acids. V lost 4 bases and J 3 bases, leaving 22 bases between the germline ends. Germline lookup yields CDR1 MNHNS and CDR2 SASEGT. Here the CDR3 reads CASSGGGPGRFNNQPQHF. In DNA, the CDR3 is TGTGCCAGCAGTGGGGGGGGGCCAGGCCGTTTTAACAATCAGCCCCAGCATTTT.

This chain connects TRBV2 to TRBJ2-1; 7 nucleotides line up with TRBD1. Germline CDR1 and CDR2: SNHLY and FYNNEI. This CDR3 contains 16 residues. J lost 2 bases, V lost 6 bases, and 10 bases had no gene match. The chain's CDR3 is CASSRTGENPYNEQFF. The CDR3 region has the DNA TGTGCCAGCAGCCGTACAGGGGAAAATCCCTACAATGAGCAGTTCTTC.

The chain joins TRBV6-5 to TRBJ2-3; TRBD2 aligns across 11 bases. Losses at the gene ends were 0 bases for V and 8 bases for J; bases not matched to a gene: 7. The CDR3 consists of 16 residues. Germline CDR1 is MNHEY and CDR2 is SVGAGI. The CDR3 bases are TGTGCCAGCAGTTACTCTAGCGGGGGGGCTCTTGGTACGCAGTATTTT. Protein: CASSYSSGGALGTQYF.

The chain joins TRBV2 to TRBJ2-4, with 10 bases that match TRBD1. The CDR3 contains 14 residues. Germline-derived CDR1 and CDR2 are SNHLY and FYNNEI. The J segment lost 4 bases and the V segment lost 4 bases, leaving 1 base of the junction unmatched. The CDR3 DNA is TGTGCCAGCAGTGGGGGACAGGGGAAAAACATTCAGTACTTC. As protein: CASSGGQGKNIQYF.

The chain recombines TRBV27 with TRBJ2-1, with D tentatively TRBD2 (6 bases). V gave up 5 bases and J gave up 8 bases, with 13 bases separating them. CDR1 is MNHEY, CDR2 SMNVEV, per germline (reference sequence). The CDR3 has 13 residues. DNA of the CDR3: TGTGCCAGCAGTGTCGGACCGGGGGATGAGCAGTTCTTC. Amino acid sequence: CASSVGPGDEQFF.